This is a list of T cell receptor beta chains from one sample in a study of OX40 agonist ivuxolimab in advanced cancers. This table comes from immunoSEQ multiplex PCR, and its TCRdb copy is limited to in-frame clones, with some not included. Among around 40,000 clones listed, 80% to 85% were seen once. This specimen consisted of CD4+ or CD8+ T cells sorted from blood, obtained in a trial of the OX40 agonist ivuxolimab. The receptors stem from an adult with an advanced solid tumor such as melanoma, head and neck, liver or kidney cancer. CDR3s include the opening cysteine and the closing phenylalanine or tryptophan. The D gene is left open where the match is weak. Only part of the rows carry a size: once, few, many, or a class if the clone is expanded.

v_gene	j_gene	d_gene	abundance	CDR3nt	CDR3aa
TRBV5-1	TRBJ1-4	TRBD1	few	TGCGCCAGCAGCCGAGGACAGGGCGGGCATGAAAAACTGTTTTTT	CASSRGQGGHEKLFF
TRBV28	TRBJ2-7	.	.	TGTGCCAGCAGTTTATTAACCCCCCAACTAGCTGTAAGACTGTACGAGCAGTACTTC	CASSLLTPQLAVRLYEQYF
TRBV7-6	TRBJ1-5	.	.	TGTGCCAGCAGCTTAGTACAGGGAAATCAGCCCCAGCATTTT	CASSLVQGNQPQHF
TRBV30	TRBJ2-5	.	.	TGTGCCTGGAGTGTACGTCGGGGAGAGACCCAGTACTTC	CAWSVRRGETQYF
TRBV19	TRBJ2-1	.	.	TGTGCCAGTAGTATAGTTCAGGGGTATGAGCAGTTCTTC	CASSIVQGYEQFF
TRBV7-9	TRBJ2-7	TRBD2	.	TGTGCCAGCAGCTCAGGACTAGCGGGAGGCTCCTACGAGCAGTACTTC	CASSSGLAGGSYEQYF
TRBV5-8	TRBJ2-1	TRBD2	.	TGTGCCAGCAGCTTTTTTGTCCTAGCGGGGGCCCTCGGGCAGTTCTTC	CASSFFVLAGALGQFF
TRBV7-2	TRBJ1-2	.	.	TGTGCCAGCAGCTTAGGGCCAGGGAAGGGCTACACCTTC	CASSLGPGKGYTF
TRBV7-2	TRBJ2-2	TRBD2	.	TGTGCCAGCAGCTTAGAAGCGGGAGGGCCCGGGGAGCTGTTTTTT	CASSLEAGGPGELFF
TRBV2	TRBJ1-2	.	.	TGTGCCAGCAGTGAAACGGAGACCCCAACCTACACCTTC	CASSETETPTYTF
TRBV20-1	TRBJ2-7	.	few	TGCAGTGCTAGAGAGGTCGGAGAGCAGTACTTC	CSAREVGEQYF
TRBV4-2	TRBJ2-1	.	.	TGTGCCAGCAGCCAAGAATTTCTAGACTCCTACAATGAGCAGTTCTTC	CASSQEFLDSYNEQFF
TRBV7-9	TRBJ2-1	TRBD2	.	TGTGCCAGCAGCTCCTGGACTAGCGGGCATGTGGATGAGCAGTTCTTC	CASSSWTSGHVDEQFF
TRBV28	TRBJ1-1	TRBD1	.	TGTGCCAGCTGGACAGGAGTGAACACTGAAGCTTTCTTT	CASWTGVNTEAFF
TRBV7-3	TRBJ1-3	TRBD1	.	TGTGCCAGCAGCCCAGGGGGCTACTCTGGAAACACCATATATTTT	CASSPGGYSGNTIYF
TRBV19	TRBJ1-2	TRBD1	.	TGTGCCAGTAGAGCACACCGGGACAGGGCTGGCTACACCTTC	CASRAHRDRAGYTF
TRBV4-2	TRBJ2-7	.	once	TGTGCCAGCAGCCAAGACCACAGGGTCTGGGACGAGCAGTACTTC	CASSQDHRVWDEQYF
TRBV10-2	TRBJ1-1	.	.	TGCGCCAGCAGTGAGTCGAATTGGAACACTGAAGCTTTCTTT	CASSESNWNTEAFF
TRBV7-9	TRBJ2-7	.	.	TGTGCCAGCAGCACTCAGGGAGACGAGCAGTACTTC	CASSTQGDEQYF
TRBV7-9	TRBJ1-1	.	.	TGTGCCAGCAGCTTGGCAGGGAACACTGAAGCTTTCTTT	CASSLAGNTEAFF
TRBV5-1	TRBJ2-7	.	.	TGCGCCAGCAGTAAGGGTCCCTACGAGCAGTACTTC	CASSKGPYEQYF
TRBV28	TRBJ2-4	TRBD1	.	TGTGCCAGCAGCGGGACAGGGATAGCCAAAAACATTCAGTACTTC	CASSGTGIAKNIQYF
TRBV7-2	TRBJ1-6	.	.	TGTGCCAGCAGCTTAGCTGCAACAGGGTTTGATTCACCCCTCCACTTT	CASSLAATGFDSPLHF
TRBV28	TRBJ1-1	.	.	TGTGCCAGCAGTCTCGTATGGACTGAAGCTTTCTTT	CASSLVWTEAFF
TRBV7-9	TRBJ1-1	TRBD1	.	TGTGCCAGCAGCTCACAGGGGATTGACACTGAAGCTTTCTTT	CASSSQGIDTEAFF
TRBV7-2	TRBJ2-7	.	few	TGTGCCAGCAGCTTAGACTACTACGAGCAGTACTTC	CASSLDYYEQYF
TRBV4-1	TRBJ2-2	TRBD2	.	TGCGCCAGCAGCCAATCCCCCACTAGCGGGAGTTCCGGGGAGCTGTTTTTT	CASSQSPTSGSSGELFF
TRBV7-2	TRBJ2-3	TRBD2	.	TGTGCCAGCAGCTCCCAAGCGGGGGGCGGCACAGATACGCAGTATTTT	CASSSQAGGGTDTQYF
TRBV7-6	TRBJ2-7	.	.	TGTGCCAGCAGCTTAAGGCGCGGGGTCGGGTACGAGCAGTACTTC	CASSLRRGVGYEQYF
TRBV18	TRBJ1-5	TRBD1	.	TGTGCCAGCTCACCATCGGGACAGGGGGTGCGCCGGGCCCAGCATTTT	CASSPSGQGVRRAQHF
TRBV9	TRBJ2-1	.	.	TGTGCCAGCAGCGTTATTTCTGGGGTTACTTACAATGAGCAGTTCTTC	CASSVISGVTYNEQFF
TRBV29-1	TRBJ2-1	.	.	TGCAGCGTTGAAGATCCGGCCTCTCAGTCTGGGTTCTTC	CSVEDPASQSGFF
TRBV7-3	TRBJ1-4	TRBD1	.	TGTGCCAGCAGCTTAAGAGGCGGGACAGGGGGTAATGAAAAACTGTTTTTT	CASSLRGGTGGNEKLFF
TRBV28	TRBJ1-5	.	few	TGTGCCAGCAGTTTATATACAGGTCTAAAGCATTTT	CASSLYTGLKHF
TRBV28	TRBJ2-3	TRBD2	.	TGTGCCAGCAGTTTAATTAGCGGGAGTTGGGTAGGCACAGATACGCAGTATTTT	CASSLISGSWVGTDTQYF
TRBV5-3	TRBJ2-7	.	.	TGTGCCAGCAGCACGCGAGGGGGTCGGTCCTACGAGCAGTACTTC	CASSTRGGRSYEQYF
TRBV7-3	TRBJ1-1	.	.	TGTGCCAGCAGCCTTTACAGAAGGGCCAAAGTGTCCATGAACACTGAAGCTTTCTTT	CASSLYRRAKVSMNTEAFF
TRBV6-5	TRBJ1-2	TRBD1	.	TGTGCCAGCAGTTATCCCGGACAGGGCGGCGGCTACACCTTC	CASSYPGQGGGYTF
TRBV7-9	TRBJ1-3	.	.	TGTGCCAGCAGCCCCACAGGAGACTCTGGAAACACCATATATTTT	CASSPTGDSGNTIYF
TRBV4-3	TRBJ1-4	.	.	TGCGCCAGCAGCCAAGGCCCGGGGGGTGAAAAACTGTTTTTT	CASSQGPGGEKLFF
TRBV6-1	TRBJ2-1	TRBD1	once	TGTGCCAGCAGCGACAGGGGGAATTCGGTCGATGAGCAGTTCTTC	CASSDRGNSVDEQFF
TRBV19	TRBJ1-4	.	.	TGTGCCAGTAGTATAGACCACGGGACGGTTGCAACTAATGAAAAACTGTTTTTT	CASSIDHGTVATNEKLFF
TRBV20-1	TRBJ2-7	.	.	TGCAGTGCTCGTCGAGACGAGCAGTACTTC	CSARRDEQYF
TRBV6-1	TRBJ1-6	TRBD1	.	TGTGCCAGCAGTGTTAGACAGGGGAATTCACCCCTCCACTTT	CASSVRQGNSPLHF
TRBV5-1	TRBJ2-7	.	.	TGCGCCAGCAGCTGGAATGGAGACAACTACGAGCAGTACTTC	CASSWNGDNYEQYF
TRBV6-1	TRBJ2-2	TRBD1	.	TGTGCCAGCAGTCAAGGACCACAGGGGGCGAACACCGGGGAGCTGTTTTTT	CASSQGPQGANTGELFF
TRBV7-6	TRBJ2-3	.	.	TGTGCCAGCAGCATATCGACTAGCACAGATACGCAGTATTTT	CASSISTSTDTQYF
TRBV7-9	TRBJ2-3	.	.	TGTGCCAGCAGCGGGAGTGGGACAGATACGCAGTATTTT	CASSGSGTDTQYF